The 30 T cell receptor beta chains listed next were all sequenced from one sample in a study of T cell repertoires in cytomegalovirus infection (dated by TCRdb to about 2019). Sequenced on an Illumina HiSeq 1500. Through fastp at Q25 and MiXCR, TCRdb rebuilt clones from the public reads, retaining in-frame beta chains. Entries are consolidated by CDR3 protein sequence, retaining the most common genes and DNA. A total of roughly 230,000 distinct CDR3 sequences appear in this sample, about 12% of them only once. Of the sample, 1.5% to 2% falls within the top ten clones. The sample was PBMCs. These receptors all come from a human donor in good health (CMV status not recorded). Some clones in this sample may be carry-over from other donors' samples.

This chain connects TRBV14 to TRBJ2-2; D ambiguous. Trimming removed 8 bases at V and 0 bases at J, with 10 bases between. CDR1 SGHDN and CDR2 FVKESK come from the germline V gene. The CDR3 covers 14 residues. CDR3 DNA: TGTGCCAGCGTGGGAAAATCGAACACCGGGGAGCTGTTTTTT. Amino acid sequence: CASVGKSNTGELFF.

CDR3 residues: CASSTLLAAGALGSYGYTF. In DNA, the CDR3 is TGTGCCAGCTCTACCCTCCTAGCCGCAGGGGCCCTCGGGTCCTATGGCTACACCTTC. The chain links TRBV19 to TRBJ1-2, with a weak D call TRBD1 (6 bases). The V end lost 9 bases, the J end lost 4 bases, and 33 bases lay between the germline ends. This CDR3 contains 19 residues. Germline CDR1 LNHDA, CDR2 SQIVND (reference sequence).

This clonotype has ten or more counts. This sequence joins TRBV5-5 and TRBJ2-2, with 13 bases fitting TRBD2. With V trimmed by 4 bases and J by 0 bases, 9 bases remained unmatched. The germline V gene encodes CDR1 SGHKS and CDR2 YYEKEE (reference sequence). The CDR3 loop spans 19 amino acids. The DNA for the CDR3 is TGTGCCAGCAGCCGGGGGGGACTAGCGGGACTTTCGAACACCGGGGAGCTGTTTTTT. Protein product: CASSRGGLAGLSNTGELFF.

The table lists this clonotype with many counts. The chain's CDR3 is CASSPRRGRISPSPHF. The CDR3 DNA is TGTGCCAGCAGCCCCCGTCGGGGCCGAATCAGCCCCAGCCCTCATTTT. The chain combines TRBV7-2 with TRBJ1-5, with D possibly matching TRBD1 (5 bases). CDR1 SGHTA and CDR2 FQGNSA come from the germline V gene. The ends were cut back, 5 bases at V and 16 bases at J, with 30 bases in the middle. The CDR3 extends over 16 amino acids.

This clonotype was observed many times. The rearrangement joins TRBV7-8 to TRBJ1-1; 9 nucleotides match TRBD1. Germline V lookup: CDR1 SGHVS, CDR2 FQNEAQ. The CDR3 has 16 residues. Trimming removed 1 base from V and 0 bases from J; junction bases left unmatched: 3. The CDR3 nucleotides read TGTGCCAGCAGCTTAGGACAGGGGGGCATGAACACTGAAGCTTTCTTT. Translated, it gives CASSLGQGGMNTEAFF.

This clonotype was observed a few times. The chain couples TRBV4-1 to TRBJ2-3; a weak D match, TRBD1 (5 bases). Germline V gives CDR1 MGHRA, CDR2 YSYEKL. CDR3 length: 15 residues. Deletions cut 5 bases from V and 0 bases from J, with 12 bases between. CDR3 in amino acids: CASSALGDSTDTQYF. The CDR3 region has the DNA TGCGCCAGCAGCGCATTAGGGGATAGCACAGATACGCAGTATTTT.

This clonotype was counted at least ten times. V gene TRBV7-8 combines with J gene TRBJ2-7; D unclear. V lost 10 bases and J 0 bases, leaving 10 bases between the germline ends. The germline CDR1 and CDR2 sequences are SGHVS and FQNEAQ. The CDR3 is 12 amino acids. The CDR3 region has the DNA TGTGCCACTCGAAGGGACTCCTACGAGCAGTACTTC. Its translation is CATRRDSYEQYF. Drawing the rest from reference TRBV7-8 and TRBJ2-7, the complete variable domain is GAGVSQSPRYKVAKRGQDVALRCDPISGHVSLFWYQQALGQGPEFLTYFQNEAQLDKSGLPSDRFFAERPEGSVSTLKIQRTQQEDSAVYLCATRRDSYEQYFGPGTRLTVT.

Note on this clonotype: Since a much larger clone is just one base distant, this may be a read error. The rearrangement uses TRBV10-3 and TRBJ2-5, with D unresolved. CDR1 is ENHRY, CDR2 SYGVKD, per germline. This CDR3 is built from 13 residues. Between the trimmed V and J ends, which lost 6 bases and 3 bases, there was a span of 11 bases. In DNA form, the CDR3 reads TGTGCCATCAGCCTTAATCCCGAAGAGACCCAGTACTTC. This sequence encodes CAISLNPEETQYF.

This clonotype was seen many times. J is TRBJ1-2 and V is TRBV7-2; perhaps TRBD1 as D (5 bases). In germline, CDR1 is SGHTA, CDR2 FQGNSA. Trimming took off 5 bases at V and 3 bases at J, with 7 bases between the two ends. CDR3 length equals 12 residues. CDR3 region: CASSLTDYGYTF. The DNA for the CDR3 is TGTGCCAGCAGCCTGACAGACTATGGCTACACCTTC.

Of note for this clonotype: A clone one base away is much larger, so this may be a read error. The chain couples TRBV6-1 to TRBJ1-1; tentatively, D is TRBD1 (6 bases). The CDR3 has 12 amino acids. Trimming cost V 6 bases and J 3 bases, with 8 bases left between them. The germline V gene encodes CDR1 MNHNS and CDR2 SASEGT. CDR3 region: CASSRQDTEAFF. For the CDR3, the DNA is TGTGCCAGCAGCCGACAGGACACTGAAGCTTTCTTT.

Written as DNA, the CDR3 is TGTGCCAGCTCACCAGAAACAGGGTCTGGGGCCAACGTCCTGACTTTC. Its protein product is CASSPETGSGANVLTF. The V call is TRBV18, the J call TRBJ2-6; D might be TRBD1 (6 bases). Looked up from germline, CDR1 is KGHSH and CDR2 is LQKENI. The CDR3 is 16 residues long. The V end lost 2 bases, the J end lost 1 base, and 9 bases lay between the germline ends.

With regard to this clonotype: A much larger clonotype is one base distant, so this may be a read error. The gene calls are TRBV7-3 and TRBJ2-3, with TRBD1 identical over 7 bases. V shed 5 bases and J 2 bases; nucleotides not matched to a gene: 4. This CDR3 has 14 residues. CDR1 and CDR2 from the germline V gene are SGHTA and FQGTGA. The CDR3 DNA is TGTGCCAGCAGCCCGGGACAGCCCACAGATACGCAGTATTTT. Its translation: CASSPGQPTDTQYF. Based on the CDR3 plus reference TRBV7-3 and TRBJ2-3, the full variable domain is GAGVSQTPSNKVTEKGKYVELRCDPISGHTALYWYRQSLGQGPEFLIYFQGTGAADDSGLPNDRFFAVRPEGSVSTLKIQRTERGDSAVYLCASSPGQPTDTQYFGPGTRLTVL.

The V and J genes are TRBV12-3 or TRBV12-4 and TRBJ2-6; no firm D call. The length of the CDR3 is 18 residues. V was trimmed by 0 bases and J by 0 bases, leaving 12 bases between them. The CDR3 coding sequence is TGTGCCAGCAGTTTAGCGCTTGGGCCCAACTCTGGGGCCAACGTCCTGACTTTC. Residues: CASSLALGPNSGANVLTF.

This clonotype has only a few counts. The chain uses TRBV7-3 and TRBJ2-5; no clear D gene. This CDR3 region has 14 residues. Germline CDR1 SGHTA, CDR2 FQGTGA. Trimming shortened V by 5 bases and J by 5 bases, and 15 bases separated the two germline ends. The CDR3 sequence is CASSPEPTWETQYF. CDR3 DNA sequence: TGTGCCAGCAGCCCCGAGCCCACGTGGGAGACCCAGTACTTC.

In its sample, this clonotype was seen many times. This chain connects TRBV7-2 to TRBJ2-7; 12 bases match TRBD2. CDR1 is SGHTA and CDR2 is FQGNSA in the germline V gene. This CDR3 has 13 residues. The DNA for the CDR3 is TGTGCGGGGAAGACTAGCGGGAGTGGTGAGCAGTACTTC. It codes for CAGKTSGSGEQYF.

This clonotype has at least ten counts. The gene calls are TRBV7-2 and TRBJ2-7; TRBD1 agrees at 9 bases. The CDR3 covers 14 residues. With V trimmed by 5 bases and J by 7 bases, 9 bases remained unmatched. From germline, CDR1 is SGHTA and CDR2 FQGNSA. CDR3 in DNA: TGTGCCAGCAGCCCTCGACAGGGGGGGAGGGAGCAGTACTTC. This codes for CASSPRQGGREQYF.

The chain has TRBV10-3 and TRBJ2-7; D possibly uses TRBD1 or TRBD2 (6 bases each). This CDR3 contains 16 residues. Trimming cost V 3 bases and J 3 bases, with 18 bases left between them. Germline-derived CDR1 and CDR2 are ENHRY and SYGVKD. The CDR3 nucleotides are TGTGCCATCAGTGACCTCGAGGGTAGGGGGGTCTACGAGCAGTACTTC. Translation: CAISDLEGRGVYEQYF.

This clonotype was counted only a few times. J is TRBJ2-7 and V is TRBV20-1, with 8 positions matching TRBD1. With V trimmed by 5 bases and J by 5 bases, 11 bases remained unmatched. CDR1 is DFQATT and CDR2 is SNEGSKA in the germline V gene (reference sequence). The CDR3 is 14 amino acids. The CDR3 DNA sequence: TGCAGTGCTCAGGCGGGGACAGGACCCCACGAGCAGTACTTC. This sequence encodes CSAQAGTGPHEQYF.

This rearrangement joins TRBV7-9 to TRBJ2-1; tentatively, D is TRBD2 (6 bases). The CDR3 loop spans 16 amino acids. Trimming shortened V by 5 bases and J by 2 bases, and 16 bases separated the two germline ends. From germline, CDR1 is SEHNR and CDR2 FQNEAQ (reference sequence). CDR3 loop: CASSPSRGAAYNEQFF. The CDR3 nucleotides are TGTGCCAGCAGCCCGAGTCGCGGGGCGGCCTACAATGAGCAGTTCTTC.

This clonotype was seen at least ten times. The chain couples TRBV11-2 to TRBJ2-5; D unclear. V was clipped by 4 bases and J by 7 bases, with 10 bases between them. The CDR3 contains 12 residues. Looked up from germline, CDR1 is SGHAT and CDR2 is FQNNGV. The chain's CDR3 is CASSSPGGTQYF. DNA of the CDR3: TGTGCCAGCAGCTCCCCTGGTGGGACCCAGTACTTC.

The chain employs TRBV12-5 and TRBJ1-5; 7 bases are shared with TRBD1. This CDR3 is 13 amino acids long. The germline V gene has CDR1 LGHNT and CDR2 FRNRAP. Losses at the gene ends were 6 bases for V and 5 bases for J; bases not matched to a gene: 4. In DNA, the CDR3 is TGTGCTAGTGGATACCAGGGGGATCAGCCCCAGCATTTT. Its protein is CASGYQGDQPQHF.

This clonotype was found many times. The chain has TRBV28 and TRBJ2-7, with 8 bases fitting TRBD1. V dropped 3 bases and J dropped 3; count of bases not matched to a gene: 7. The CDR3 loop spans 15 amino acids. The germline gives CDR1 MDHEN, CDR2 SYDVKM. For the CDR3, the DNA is TGTGCCAGCAGTTTTGTGGCAGGGGGCGGCTACGAGCAGTACTTC. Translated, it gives CASSFVAGGGYEQYF.

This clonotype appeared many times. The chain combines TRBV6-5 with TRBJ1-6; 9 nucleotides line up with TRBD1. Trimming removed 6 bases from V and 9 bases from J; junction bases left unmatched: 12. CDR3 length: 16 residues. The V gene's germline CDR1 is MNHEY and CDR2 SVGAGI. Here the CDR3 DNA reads TGTGCCAGCAGGCATCGGGACAGGGTCTTACTTTCACCCCTCCACTTT. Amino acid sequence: CASRHRDRVLLSPLHF.

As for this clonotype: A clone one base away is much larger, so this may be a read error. This CDR3 is CASSLRTGSDQPQHF. The CDR3 DNA sequence: TGTGCCAGCAGCCTTAGGACGGGTAGCGATCAGCCCCAGCATTTT. The rearrangement joins TRBV12-3 or TRBV12-4 to TRBJ1-5, with D uncertain. The CDR3 extends over 15 amino acids.

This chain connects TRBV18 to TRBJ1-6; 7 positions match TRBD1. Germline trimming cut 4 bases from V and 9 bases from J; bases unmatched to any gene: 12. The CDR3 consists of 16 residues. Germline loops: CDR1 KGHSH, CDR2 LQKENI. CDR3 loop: CASSLGQIIRGSPLHF. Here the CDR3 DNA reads TGTGCCAGCTCACTGGGACAGATTATACGAGGTTCACCCCTCCACTTT.

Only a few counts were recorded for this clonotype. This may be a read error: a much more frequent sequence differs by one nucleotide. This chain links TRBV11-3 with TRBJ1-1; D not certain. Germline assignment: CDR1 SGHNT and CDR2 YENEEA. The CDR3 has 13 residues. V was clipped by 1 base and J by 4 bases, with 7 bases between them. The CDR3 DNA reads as TGTGCCAGCAGCTTAGGGCCGGGCACTGAAGCTTTCTTT. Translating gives CASSLGPGTEAFF.

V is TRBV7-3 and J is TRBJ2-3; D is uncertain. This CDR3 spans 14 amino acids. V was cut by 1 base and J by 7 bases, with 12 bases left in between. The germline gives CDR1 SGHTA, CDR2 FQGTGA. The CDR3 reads CASSLKEPPNTQYF. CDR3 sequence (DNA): TGTGCCAGCAGCTTAAAAGAACCTCCGAATACGCAGTATTTT.

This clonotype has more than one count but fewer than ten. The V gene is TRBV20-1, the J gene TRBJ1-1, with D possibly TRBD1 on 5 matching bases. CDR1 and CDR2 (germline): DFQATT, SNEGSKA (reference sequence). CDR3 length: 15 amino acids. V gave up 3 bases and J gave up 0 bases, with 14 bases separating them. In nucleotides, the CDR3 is TGCAGTGCTAGTAGGATCAGGGTCCTGAACACTGAAGCTTTCTTT. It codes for CSASRIRVLNTEAFF.

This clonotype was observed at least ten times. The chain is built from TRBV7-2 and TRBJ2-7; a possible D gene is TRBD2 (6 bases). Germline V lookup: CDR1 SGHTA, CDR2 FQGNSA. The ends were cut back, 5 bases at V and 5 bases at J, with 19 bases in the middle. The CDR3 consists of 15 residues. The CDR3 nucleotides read TGTGCCAGCAGCGCCCCGGGACTCCCAGGGCACGAGCAGTACTTC. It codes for CASSAPGLPGHEQYF.

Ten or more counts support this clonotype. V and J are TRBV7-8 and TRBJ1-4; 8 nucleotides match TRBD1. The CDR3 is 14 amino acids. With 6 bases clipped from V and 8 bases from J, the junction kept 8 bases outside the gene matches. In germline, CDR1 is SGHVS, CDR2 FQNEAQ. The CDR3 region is CASSLDRVEEKLFF. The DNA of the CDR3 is TGTGCCAGCAGTCTGGACAGGGTAGAAGAAAAACTGTTTTTT. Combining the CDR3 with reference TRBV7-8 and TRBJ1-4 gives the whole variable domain GAGVSQSPRYKVAKRGQDVALRCDPISGHVSLFWYQQALGQGPEFLTYFQNEAQLDKSGLPSDRFFAERPEGSVSTLKIQRTQQEDSAVYLCASSLDRVEEKLFFGSGTQLSVL.